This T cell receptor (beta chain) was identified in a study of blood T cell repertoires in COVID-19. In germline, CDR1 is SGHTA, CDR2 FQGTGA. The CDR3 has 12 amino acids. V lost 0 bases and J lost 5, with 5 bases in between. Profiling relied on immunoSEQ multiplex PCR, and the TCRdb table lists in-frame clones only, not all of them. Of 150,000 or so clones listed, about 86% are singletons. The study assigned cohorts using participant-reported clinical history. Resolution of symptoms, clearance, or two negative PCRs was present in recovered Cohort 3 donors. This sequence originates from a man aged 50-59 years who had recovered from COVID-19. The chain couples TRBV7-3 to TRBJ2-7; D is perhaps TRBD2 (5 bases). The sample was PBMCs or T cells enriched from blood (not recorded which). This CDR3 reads CASSLTGNEQYF. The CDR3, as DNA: TGTGCCAGCAGCTTAACCGGGAACGAGCAGTACTTC.